A selection of T cell receptor beta chains follows, all from one sample in a study of identical twins. TCRdb recomputed calls from the 5' RACE reads with MiXCR, one row per CDR3 protein. The data show 450,000 to 650,000 distinct CDR3 sequences, over 12% seen once. These same data were also listed under a study on yellow fever vaccine responses in identical twins.

Material for sequencing was CD4+ T cells sorted from blood. The receptor set was obtained from a woman under 30 in good health. Both conserved end residues are part of each CDR3. A D gene is named only where the DNA matches it firmly. Size is stated for part of the rows, as once, few or many counts, or as a class when the clone is expanded.

cdr3_nt | cdr3_aa | d_call | cdr3_length | clone_size | j_call | v_call
TGTGCCATCAGTGAGTGGCAGGGAAGCTCTGGGGCCAACGTCCTGACTTTC | CAISEWQGSSGANVLTF | - | 17 | - | TRBJ2-6 | TRBV10-3
TGCAGTGCCGGGGGGGCTAGCGGGGGAGTAGATACGCAGTATTTT | CSAGGASGGVDTQYF | TRBD2 | 15 | - | TRBJ2-3 | TRBV20-1
TGTGCCAGCAGTCCCGGGTTGACACCCTACGAGCAGTACTTC | CASSPGLTPYEQYF | - | 14 | few | TRBJ2-7 | TRBV12-3/TRBV12-4
TGTGCCAGCAGCCGGGACACCTCGTATAATTCACCCCTCCACTTT | CASSRDTSYNSPLHF | - | 15 | - | TRBJ1-6 | TRBV12-3/TRBV12-4
TGCGCCAGCACCCTGGGGGATACGCAGTATTTT | CASTLGDTQYF | - | 11 | - | TRBJ2-3 | TRBV5-1
TGCGCCAGCAGCCCAGGATCTCTAGCGATCGGCACAGATACGCAGTATTTT | CASSPGSLAIGTDTQYF | - | 17 | - | TRBJ2-3 | TRBV5-1
TGCAGCGTGTGGGACAGGGGTGGTGGCTACACCTTC | CSVWDRGGGYTF | TRBD1 | 12 | many | TRBJ1-2 | TRBV29-1
TGTGCCAGCCACCCCGGGACAGGGACCTACGAGCAGTACTTC | CASHPGTGTYEQYF | TRBD1 | 14 | - | TRBJ2-7 | TRBV12-3/TRBV12-4
TGTGCCAGCAGCTTAGTTGTGCAGGACTACGAGCAGTACTTC | CASSLVVQDYEQYF | - | 14 | - | TRBJ2-7 | TRBV7-8
TGCAGTGCTAGAGGTTACAGGGAAGCGTGGAATGAGCAGTTCTTC | CSARGYREAWNEQFF | - | 15 | - | TRBJ2-1 | TRBV20-1
TGCGCCAGCAGCTCTGGACAGGCATACCACAATGAGCAGTTCTTC | CASSSGQAYHNEQFF | TRBD1 | 15 | - | TRBJ2-1 | TRBV5-1
TGTGCCATCAGGGGGGGAGGGACTAGTGAATACGAGCAGTACTTC | CAIRGGGTSEYEQYF | TRBD2 | 15 | - | TRBJ2-7 | TRBV10-3
TGTGCCAGCAGCTTGACTAGCGCGCCCTACGAGCAGTACTTC | CASSLTSAPYEQYF | TRBD2 | 14 | few | TRBJ2-7 | TRBV7-2
TGTGCCAGCAGTGAATTTCTAGCGGGAGGTAAGCTCATCAATGAGCAGTTCTTC | CASSEFLAGGKLINEQFF | TRBD2 | 18 | - | TRBJ2-1 | TRBV2
TGTGCCAGCAGCTTGGGGTTCTCGGAGATTTCCTACAATGAGCAGTTCTTC | CASSLGFSEISYNEQFF | - | 17 | - | TRBJ2-1 | TRBV11-2
TGCGCCAGCAGCGAGCCTTTTATCTCTGGGGCCAACGTCCTGACTTTC | CASSEPFISGANVLTF | - | 16 | - | TRBJ2-6 | TRBV5-1